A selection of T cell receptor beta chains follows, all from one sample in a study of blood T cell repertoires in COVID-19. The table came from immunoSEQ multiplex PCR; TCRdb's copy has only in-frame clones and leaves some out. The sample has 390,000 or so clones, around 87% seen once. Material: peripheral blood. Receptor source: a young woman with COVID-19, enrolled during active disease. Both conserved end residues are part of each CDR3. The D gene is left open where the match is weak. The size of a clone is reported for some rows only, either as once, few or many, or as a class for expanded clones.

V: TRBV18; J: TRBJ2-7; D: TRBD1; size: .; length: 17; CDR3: CASSPPKDRGLPYEQYF; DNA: TGTGCCAGCTCACCACCGAAGGACAGGGGGCTCCCCTACGAGCAGTACTTC
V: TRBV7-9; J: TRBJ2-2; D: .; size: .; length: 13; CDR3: CASSLGSTGELFF; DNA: TGTGCCAGCAGCTTAGGTAGTACCGGGGAGCTGTTTTTT
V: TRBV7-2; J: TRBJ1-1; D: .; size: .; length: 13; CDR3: CASSTDRNTEAFF; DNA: TGTGCCAGCAGCACGGACAGGAACACTGAAGCTTTCTTT
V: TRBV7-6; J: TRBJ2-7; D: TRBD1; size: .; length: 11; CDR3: CASSDRGEQYF; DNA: TGTGCCAGCAGCGACAGGGGCGAGCAGTACTTC
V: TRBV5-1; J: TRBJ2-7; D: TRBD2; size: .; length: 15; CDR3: CASSLVPAGEYEQYF; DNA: TGCGCCAGCAGCTTGGTACCAGCGGGAGAGTACGAGCAGTACTTC
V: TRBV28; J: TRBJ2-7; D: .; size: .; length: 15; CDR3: CASSLSPTTDYEQYF; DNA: TGTGCCAGCAGTTTATCCCCCACGACAGACTACGAGCAGTACTTC
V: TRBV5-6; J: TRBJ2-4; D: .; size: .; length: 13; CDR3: CASSLFSRDIQYF; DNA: TGTGCCAGCAGCTTGTTTAGCAGAGACATTCAGTACTTC
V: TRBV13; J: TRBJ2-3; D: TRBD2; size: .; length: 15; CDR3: CASSIRTSGTDTQYF; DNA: TGTGCCAGCAGCATACGGACTAGCGGGACAGATACGCAGTATTTT
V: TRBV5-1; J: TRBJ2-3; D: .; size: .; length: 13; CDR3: CASSPDFPDTQYF; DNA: TGCGCCAGCAGCCCGGACTTCCCAGATACGCAGTATTTT
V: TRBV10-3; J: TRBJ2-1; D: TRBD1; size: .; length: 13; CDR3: CATSGGSYNEQFF; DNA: TGTGCCACCTCAGGGGGCTCCTACAATGAGCAGTTCTTC
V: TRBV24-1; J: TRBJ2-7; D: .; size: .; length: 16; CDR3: CATSDPTAVGLHEQYF; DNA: TGTGCCACCAGTGATCCAACCGCGGTCGGCCTCCACGAGCAGTACTTC
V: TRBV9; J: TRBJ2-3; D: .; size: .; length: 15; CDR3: CASSPGDRNTDTQYF; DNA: TGTGCCAGCAGCCCAGGGGACCGGAACACAGATACGCAGTATTTT
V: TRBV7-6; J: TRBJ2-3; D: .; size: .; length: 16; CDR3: CASSLSRGGVTDTQYF; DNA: TGTGCCAGCAGCCTAAGCCGAGGCGGAGTCACAGATACGCAGTATTTT
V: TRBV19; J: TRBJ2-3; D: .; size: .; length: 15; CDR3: CASSMYSISTDTQYF; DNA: TGTGCCAGTAGTATGTACTCCATTTCCACAGATACGCAGTATTTT
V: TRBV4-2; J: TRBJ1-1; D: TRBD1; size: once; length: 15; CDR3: CASSQGQGAKTEAFF; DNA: TGTGCCAGCAGCCAAGGACAGGGGGCGAAAACTGAAGCTTTCTTT
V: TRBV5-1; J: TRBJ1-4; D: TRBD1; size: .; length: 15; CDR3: CASRTGGQGDEKLFF; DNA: TGCGCCAGCAGAACAGGGGGACAGGGCGATGAAAAACTGTTTTTT
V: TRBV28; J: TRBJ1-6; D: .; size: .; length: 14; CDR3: CASSLAGLDSPLHF; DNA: TGTGCCAGCAGTTTAGCGGGGCTCGATTCACCCCTCCACTTT
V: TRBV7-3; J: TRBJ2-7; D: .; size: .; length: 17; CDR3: CASSLRRRWAQRYEQYF; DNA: TGTGCCAGCAGCTTAAGGAGGCGGTGGGCCCAACGCTACGAGCAGTACTTC
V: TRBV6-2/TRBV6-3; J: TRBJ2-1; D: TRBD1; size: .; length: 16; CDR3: CASSSWTGGGYNEQFF; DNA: TGTGCCAGCAGTTCTTGGACAGGGGGAGGGTACAATGAGCAGTTCTTC
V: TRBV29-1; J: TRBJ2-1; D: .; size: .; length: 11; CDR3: CSAMKGGEQFF; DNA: TGCAGCGCCATGAAAGGGGGTGAGCAGTTCTTC
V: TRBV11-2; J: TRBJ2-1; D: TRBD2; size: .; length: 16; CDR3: CASSFGTSGSYNEQFF; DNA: TGTGCCAGCAGCTTCGGGACTAGCGGGAGCTACAATGAGCAGTTCTTC
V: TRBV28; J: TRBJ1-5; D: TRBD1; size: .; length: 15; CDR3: CASSPRQGGNQPQHF; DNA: TGTGCCAGCAGTCCCCGACAGGGCGGCAATCAGCCCCAGCATTTT
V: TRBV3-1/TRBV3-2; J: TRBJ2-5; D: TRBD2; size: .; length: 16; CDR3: CASSLEREGPQETQYF; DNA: TGTGCCAGCTCCTTGGAGCGGGAGGGCCCCCAAGAGACCCAGTACTTC
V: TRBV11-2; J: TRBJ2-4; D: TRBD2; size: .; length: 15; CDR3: CASSTHGGGVNIQYF; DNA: TGTGCCAGCAGTACTCACGGGGGGGGTGTAAACATTCAGTACTTC
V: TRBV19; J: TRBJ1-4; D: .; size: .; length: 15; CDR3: CASSRASGTNEKLFF; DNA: TGTGCCAGTAGTAGGGCCTCAGGAACTAATGAAAAACTGTTTTTT
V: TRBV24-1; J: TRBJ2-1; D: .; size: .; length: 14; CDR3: CATSDSPSDNEQFF; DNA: TGTGCCACCAGTGATTCCCCCAGCGACAATGAGCAGTTCTTC
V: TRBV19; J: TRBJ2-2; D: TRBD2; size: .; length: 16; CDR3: CASSIYRGSGRMRMFF; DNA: TGTGCCAGTAGTATCTACCGGGGTAGCGGGAGGATGCGGATGTTTTTT
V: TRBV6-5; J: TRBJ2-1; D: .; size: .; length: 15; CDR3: CASSSAPGSYNEQFF; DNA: TGTGCCAGCAGCTCGGCCCCGGGATCTTACAATGAGCAGTTCTTC
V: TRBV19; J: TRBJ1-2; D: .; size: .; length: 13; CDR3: CASSISAGRGYTF; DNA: TGTGCCAGTAGTATCTCGGCAGGGCGAGGCTACACCTTC
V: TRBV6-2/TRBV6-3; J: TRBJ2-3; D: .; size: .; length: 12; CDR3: CASSTGGGTQYF; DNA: TGTGCCAGCAGTACCGGAGGAGGAACGCAGTATTTT
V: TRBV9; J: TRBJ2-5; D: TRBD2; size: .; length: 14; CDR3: CASSASGGAETQYF; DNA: TGTGCCAGCAGCGCCTCCGGGGGGGCAGAGACCCAGTACTTC
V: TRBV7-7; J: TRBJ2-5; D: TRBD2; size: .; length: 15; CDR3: CASSASGTSMETQYF; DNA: TGTGCTAGCAGCGCCTCCGGGACTAGCATGGAGACCCAGTACTTC
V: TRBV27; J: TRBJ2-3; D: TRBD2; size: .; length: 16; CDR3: CASSSSPSGPLGTQYF; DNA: TGTGCCAGCAGTTCCTCACCTAGCGGCCCATTGGGTACGCAGTATTTT
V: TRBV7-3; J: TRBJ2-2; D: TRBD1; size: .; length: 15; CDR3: CASRYPTGDTGELFF; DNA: TGTGCCAGCAGATACCCGACAGGGGATACCGGGGAGCTGTTTTTT
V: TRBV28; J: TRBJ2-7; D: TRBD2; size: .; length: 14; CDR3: CASSLVLAGVEQYF; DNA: TGTGCCAGCAGTTTAGTTTTAGCGGGAGTTGAGCAGTACTTC
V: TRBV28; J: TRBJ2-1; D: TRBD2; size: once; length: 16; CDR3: CASSSPGLAGGNEQFF; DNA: TGTGCCAGCAGTTCCCCTGGTCTAGCGGGAGGCAATGAGCAGTTCTTC
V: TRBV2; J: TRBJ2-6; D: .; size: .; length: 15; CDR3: CASSERVSGANVLTF; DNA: TGTGCCAGCAGTGAGCGAGTCTCTGGGGCCAACGTCCTGACTTTC
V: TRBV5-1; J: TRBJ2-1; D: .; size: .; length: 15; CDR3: CASSLGLGPTREQFF; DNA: TGCGCCAGCAGCTTGGGACTAGGGCCCACCCGGGAGCAGTTCTTC
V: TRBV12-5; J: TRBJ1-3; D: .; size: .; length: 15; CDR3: CASGFTGGSGNTIYF; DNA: TGTGCTAGTGGTTTTACAGGCGGCTCTGGAAACACCATATATTTT
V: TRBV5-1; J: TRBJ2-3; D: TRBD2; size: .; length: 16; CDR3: CASSRGLAGGVDTQYF; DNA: TGCGCCAGCAGCCGGGGACTAGCGGGGGGTGTAGATACGCAGTATTTT
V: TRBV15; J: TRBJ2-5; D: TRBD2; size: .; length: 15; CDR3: CATSRGLAGEETQYF; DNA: TGTGCCACCAGCAGAGGGCTAGCGGGAGAAGAGACCCAGTACTTC
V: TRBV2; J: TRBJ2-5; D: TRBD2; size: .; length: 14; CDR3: CASKERDEAETQYF; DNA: TGTGCCAGCAAGGAGCGGGACGAAGCAGAGACCCAGTACTTC
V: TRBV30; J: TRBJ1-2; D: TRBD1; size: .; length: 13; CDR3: CAWRHQGTGGYTF; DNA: TGTGCCTGGAGGCACCAGGGGACAGGTGGCTACACCTTC
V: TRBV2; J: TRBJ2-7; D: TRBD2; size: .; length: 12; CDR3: CASRGGVYEQYF; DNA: TGTGCCAGCAGGGGAGGGGTCTACGAGCAGTACTTC
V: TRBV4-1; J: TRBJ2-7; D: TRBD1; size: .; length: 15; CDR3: CASSQRTGDSYEQYF; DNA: TGCGCCAGCAGCCAACGGACAGGGGACTCCTACGAGCAGTACTTC
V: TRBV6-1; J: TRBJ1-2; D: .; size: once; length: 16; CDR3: CASSEEVGQGYYGYTF; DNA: TGTGCCAGCAGTGAAGAGGTAGGCCAGGGCTACTATGGCTACACCTTC
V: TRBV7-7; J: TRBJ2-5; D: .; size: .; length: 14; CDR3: CASSPSAKTETQYF; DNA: TGTGCTAGCAGCCCGAGCGCCAAGACGGAGACCCAGTACTTC
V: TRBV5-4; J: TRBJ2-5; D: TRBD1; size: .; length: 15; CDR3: CASSLTGQPQETQYF; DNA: TGTGCCAGCAGCTTGACGGGACAGCCTCAAGAGACCCAGTACTTC
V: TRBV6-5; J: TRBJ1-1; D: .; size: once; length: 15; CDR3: CASSREGGRIAEAFF; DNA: TGTGCCAGTAGTCGCGAGGGGGGGCGAATAGCTGAAGCTTTCTTT
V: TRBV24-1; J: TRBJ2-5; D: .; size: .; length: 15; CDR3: CATSDPAEYQETQYF; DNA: TGTGCCACCAGTGACCCTGCGGAGTACCAAGAGACCCAGTACTTC
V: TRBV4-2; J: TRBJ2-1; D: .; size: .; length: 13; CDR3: CASSQDSPAKQFF; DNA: TGTGCCAGCAGCCAAGATAGCCCTGCCAAGCAGTTCTTC
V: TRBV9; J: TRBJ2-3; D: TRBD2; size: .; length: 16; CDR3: CASSVDGAGGPDTQYF; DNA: TGTGCCAGCAGCGTAGACGGAGCGGGAGGGCCGGATACGCAGTATTTT
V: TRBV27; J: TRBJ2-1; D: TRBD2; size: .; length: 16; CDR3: CASSSRASGYQNEQFF; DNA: TGTGCCAGCAGCAGTAGAGCTAGCGGCTATCAGAATGAGCAGTTCTTC
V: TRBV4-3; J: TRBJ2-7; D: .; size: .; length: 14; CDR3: CASSQEQGSYEQYF; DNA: TGCGCCAGCAGCCAAGAACAGGGCTCCTACGAGCAGTACTTC
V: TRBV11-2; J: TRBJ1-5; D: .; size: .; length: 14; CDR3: CASSLVSGKSPKHF; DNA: TGTGCCAGCAGCTTAGTCAGCGGCAAAAGTCCCAAGCATTTT
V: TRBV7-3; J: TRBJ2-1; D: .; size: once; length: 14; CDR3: CASSLEVTTNEQFF; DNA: TGTGCCAGCAGCTTAGAAGTGACAACAAATGAGCAGTTCTTC
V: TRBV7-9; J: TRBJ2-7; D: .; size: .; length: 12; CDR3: CASSVARGEQYF; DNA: TGTGCCAGCAGCGTAGCCCGGGGCGAGCAGTACTTC